This TCR beta chain appears in the sequencing data of a study of blood T cell repertoires in COVID-19. Here immunoSEQ multiplex PCR was the method, and the copy in TCRdb shows in-frame clones only, minus some. The table has approximately 300,000 clones, 85% seen once. In assigning cohorts, the study relied on participant-reported clinical history. Shortly before study entry, within 2 weeks, exposed participants had met a COVID-19 case. V was trimmed by 0 bases and J by 8 bases, leaving 14 bases between them. Germline V gene lookup returns CDR1 MNHEY and CDR2 SVGAGI. This CDR3 comprises 16 residues. The receptor was isolated from a woman in her twenties or thirties who had been exposed to COVID-19. The rearrangement uses TRBV6-5 and TRBJ1-6; no clear D. The sequenced material came from PBMCs or T cells enriched from blood (not recorded which). CDR3 in amino acids: CASSYSIWREDSPLHF. Written as DNA, the CDR3 is TGTGCCAGCAGTTACTCGATTTGGAGGGAAGATTCACCCCTCCACTTT.